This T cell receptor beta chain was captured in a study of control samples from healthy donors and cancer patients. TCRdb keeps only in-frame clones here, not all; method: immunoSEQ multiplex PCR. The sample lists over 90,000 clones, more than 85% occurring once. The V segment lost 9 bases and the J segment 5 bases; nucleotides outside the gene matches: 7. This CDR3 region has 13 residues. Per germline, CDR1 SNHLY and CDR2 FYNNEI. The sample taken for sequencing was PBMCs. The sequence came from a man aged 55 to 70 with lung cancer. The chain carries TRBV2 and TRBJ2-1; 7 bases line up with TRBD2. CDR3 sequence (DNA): TGTGCCAGTAAGCGGGGCAGCGACAATGAGCAGTTCTTC. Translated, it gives CASKRGSDNEQFF.